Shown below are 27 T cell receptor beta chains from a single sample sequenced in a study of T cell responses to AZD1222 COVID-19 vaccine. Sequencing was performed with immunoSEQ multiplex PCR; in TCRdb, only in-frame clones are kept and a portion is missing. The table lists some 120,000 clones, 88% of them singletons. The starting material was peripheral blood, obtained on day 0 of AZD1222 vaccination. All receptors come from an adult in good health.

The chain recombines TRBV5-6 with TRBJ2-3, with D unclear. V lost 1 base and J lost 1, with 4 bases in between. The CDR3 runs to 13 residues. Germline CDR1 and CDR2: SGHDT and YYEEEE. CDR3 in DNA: TGTGCCAGCAGCTTGTGGGGCACAGATACGCAGTATTTT. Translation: CASSLWGTDTQYF.

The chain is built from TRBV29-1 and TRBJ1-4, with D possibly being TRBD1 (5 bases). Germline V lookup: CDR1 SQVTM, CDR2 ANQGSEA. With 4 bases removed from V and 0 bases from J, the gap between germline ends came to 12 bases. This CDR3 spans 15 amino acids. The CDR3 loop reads CSVGAGGATNEKLFF. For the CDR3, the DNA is TGCAGCGTTGGTGCGGGGGGAGCAACTAATGAAAAACTGTTTTTT.

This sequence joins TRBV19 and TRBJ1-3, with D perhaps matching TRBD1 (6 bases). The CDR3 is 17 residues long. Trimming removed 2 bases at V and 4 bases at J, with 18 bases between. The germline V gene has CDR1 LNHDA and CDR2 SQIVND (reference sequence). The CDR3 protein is CASSIWGPGTYGNTIYF. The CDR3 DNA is TGTGCCAGTAGTATATGGGGACCCGGGACATACGGAAACACCATATATTTT.

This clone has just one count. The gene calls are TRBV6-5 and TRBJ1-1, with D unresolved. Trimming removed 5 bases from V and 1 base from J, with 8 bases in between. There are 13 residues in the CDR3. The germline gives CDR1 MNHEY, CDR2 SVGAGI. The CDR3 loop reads CASSLMPNTEAFF. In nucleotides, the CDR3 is TGTGCCAGCAGTCTCATGCCGAACACTGAAGCTTTCTTT.

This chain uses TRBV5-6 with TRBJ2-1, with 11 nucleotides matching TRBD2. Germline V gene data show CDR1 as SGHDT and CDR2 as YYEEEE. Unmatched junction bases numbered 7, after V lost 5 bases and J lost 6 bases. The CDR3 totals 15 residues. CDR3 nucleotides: TGTGCCAGCAGGCCCGGGACTAGCGGAACCAATGAGCAGTTCTTC. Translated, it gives CASRPGTSGTNEQFF.

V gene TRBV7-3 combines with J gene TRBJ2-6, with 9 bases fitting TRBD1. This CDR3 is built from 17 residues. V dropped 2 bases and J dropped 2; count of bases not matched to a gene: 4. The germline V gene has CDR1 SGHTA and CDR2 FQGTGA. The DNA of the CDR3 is TGTGCCAGCAGCTTAGGGACAGGGCTCACTGGGGCCAACGTCCTGACTTTC. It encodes CASSLGTGLTGANVLTF.

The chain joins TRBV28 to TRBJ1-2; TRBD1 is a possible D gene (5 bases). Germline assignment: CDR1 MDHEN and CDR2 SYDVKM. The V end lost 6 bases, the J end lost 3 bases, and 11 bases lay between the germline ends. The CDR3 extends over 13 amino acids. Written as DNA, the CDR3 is TGTGCCAGCAGGCCTCAGGGTGACTATGGCTACACCTTC. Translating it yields CASRPQGDYGYTF.

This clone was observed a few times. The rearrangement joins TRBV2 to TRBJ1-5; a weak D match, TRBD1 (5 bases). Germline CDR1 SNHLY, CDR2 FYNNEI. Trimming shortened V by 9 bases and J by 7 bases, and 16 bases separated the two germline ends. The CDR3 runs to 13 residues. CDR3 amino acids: CASQPGGGQPQHF. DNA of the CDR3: TGTGCCAGTCAGCCGGGGGGAGGACAGCCCCAGCATTTT.

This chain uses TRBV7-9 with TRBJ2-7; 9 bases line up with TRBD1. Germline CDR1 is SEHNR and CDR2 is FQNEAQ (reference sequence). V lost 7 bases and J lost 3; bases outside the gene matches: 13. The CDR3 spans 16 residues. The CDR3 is CASNSLKPGQGYEQYF. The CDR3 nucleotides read TGTGCCAGCAACTCCTTGAAACCGGGACAGGGCTACGAGCAGTACTTC.

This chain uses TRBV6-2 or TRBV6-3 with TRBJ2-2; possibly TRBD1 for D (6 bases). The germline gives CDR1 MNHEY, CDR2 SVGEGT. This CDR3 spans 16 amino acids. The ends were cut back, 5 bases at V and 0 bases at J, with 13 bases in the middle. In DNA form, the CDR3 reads TGTGCCAGCAGTCTATCCCCAGGGGCGAACACCGGGGAGCTGTTTTTT. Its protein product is CASSLSPGANTGELFF.

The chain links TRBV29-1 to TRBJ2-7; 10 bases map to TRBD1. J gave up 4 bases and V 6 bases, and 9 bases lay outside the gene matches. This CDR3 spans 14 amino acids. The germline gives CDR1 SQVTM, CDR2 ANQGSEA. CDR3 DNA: TGCAGCGTCGTGGACAGGGGGATCCTATACGAGCAGTACTTC. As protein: CSVVDRGILYEQYF.

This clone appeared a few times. CDR3 nucleotides: TGTGCCAGCCACTCGGTGGGCCGCGGGCCCAGGGGCTTAACCGGGGAGCTGTTTTTT. This codes for CASHSVGRGPRGLTGELFF. V and J are TRBV28 and TRBJ2-2; tentative D call: TRBD1 (6 bases). V dropped 8 bases and J dropped 5 bases, with 30 bases sitting between them. CDR1 and CDR2 (germline): MDHEN, SYDVKM. The CDR3 extends over 19 amino acids.

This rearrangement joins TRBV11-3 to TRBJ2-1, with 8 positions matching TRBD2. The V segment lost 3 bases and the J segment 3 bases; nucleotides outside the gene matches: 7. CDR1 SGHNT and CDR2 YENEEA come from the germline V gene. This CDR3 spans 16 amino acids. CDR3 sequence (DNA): TGTGCCAGCAGCTTCTCAGCGGGAGCAGGCTACAATGAGCAGTTCTTC. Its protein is CASSFSAGAGYNEQFF.

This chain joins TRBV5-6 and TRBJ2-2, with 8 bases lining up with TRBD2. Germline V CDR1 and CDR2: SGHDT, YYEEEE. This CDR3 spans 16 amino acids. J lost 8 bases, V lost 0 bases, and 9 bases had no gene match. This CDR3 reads CASSLGAGGPTGELFF. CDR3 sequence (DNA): TGTGCCAGCAGCTTGGGTGCGGGAGGCCCTACTGGGGAGCTGTTTTTT. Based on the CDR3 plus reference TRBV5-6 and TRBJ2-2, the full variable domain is DAGVTQSPTHLIKTRGQQVTLRCSPKSGHDTVSWYQQALGQGPQFIFQYYEEEERQRGNFPDRFSGHQFPNYSSELNVNALLLGDSALYLCASSLGAGGPTGELFFGEGSRLTVL.

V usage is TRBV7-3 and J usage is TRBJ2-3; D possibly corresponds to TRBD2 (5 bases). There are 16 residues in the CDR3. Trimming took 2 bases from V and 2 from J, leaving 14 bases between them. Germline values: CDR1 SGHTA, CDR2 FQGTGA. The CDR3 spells CASSLEEDFVTDTQYF. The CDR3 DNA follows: TGTGCCAGCAGCTTAGAGGAGGACTTTGTCACAGATACGCAGTATTTT.

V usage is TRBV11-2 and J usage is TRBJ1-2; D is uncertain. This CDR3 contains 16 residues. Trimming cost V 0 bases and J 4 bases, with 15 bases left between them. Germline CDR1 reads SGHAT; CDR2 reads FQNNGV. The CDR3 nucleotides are TGTGCCAGCAGCTTAGATCTGGGCAGGAGATCCTATGGCTACACCTTC. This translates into CASSLDLGRRSYGYTF.

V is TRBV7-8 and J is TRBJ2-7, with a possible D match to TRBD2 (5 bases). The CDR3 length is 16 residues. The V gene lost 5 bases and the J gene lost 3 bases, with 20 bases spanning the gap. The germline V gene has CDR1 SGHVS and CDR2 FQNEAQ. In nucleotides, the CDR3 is TGTGCCAGCAGCCCCCCCGGAGGCCCGTTTGGCTACGAGCAGTACTTC. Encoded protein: CASSPPGGPFGYEQYF.

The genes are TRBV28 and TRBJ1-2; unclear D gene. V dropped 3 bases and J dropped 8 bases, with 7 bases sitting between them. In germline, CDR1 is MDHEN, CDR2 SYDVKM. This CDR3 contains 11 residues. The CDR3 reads CASSLSRGYTF. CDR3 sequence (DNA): TGTGCCAGCAGTTTGAGTCGGGGCTACACCTTC.

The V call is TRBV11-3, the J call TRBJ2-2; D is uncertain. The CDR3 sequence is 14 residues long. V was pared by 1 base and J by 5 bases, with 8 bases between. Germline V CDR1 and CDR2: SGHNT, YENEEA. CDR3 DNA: TGTGCCAGCAGCTTAGCTCCCTTGACCGGGGAGCTGTTTTTT. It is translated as CASSLAPLTGELFF.

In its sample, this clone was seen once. This CDR3 is CASSFVGQGGEKLFF. CDR3 nucleotide sequence: TGTGCCAGCAGTTTCGTGGGACAGGGTGGTGAAAAACTGTTTTTT. The rearrangement uses TRBV28 and TRBJ1-4; 9 bases line up with TRBD1. J was trimmed by 7 bases and V by 3 bases; bases with no gene match: 6. Germline V CDR1 and CDR2: MDHEN, SYDVKM. This CDR3 region has 15 residues.

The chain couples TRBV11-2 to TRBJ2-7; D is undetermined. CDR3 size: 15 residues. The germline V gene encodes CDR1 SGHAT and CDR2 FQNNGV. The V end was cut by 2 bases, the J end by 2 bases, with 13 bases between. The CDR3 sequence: CASSLWKGYAYEQYF. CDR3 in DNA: TGTGCCAGCAGCTTATGGAAGGGCTACGCCTACGAGCAGTACTTC.

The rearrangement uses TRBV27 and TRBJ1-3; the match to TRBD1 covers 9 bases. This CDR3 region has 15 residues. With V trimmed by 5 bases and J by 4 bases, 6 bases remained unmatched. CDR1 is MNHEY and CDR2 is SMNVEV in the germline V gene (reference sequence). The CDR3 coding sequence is TGTGCCAGCAGTCCAACAGGGGGCTTAGGAAACACCATATATTTT. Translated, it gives CASSPTGGLGNTIYF.

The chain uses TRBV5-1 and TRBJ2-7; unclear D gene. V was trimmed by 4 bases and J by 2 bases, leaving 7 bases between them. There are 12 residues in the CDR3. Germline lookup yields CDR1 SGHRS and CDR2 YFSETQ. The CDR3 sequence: CASSEQTYEQYF. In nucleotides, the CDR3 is TGCGCCAGCAGCGAACAGACCTACGAGCAGTACTTC.

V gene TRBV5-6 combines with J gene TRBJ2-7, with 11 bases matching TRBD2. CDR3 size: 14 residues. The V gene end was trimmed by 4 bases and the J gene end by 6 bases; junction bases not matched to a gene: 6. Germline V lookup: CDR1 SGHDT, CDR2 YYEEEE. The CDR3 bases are TGTGCCAGCAGCAGCACTAGCGGGAGTGTCGAGCAGTACTTC. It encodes CASSSTSGSVEQYF.

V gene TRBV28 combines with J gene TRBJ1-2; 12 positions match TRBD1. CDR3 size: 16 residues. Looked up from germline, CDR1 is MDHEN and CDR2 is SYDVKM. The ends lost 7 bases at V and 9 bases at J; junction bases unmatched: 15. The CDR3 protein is CASTISGTGGGLRYTF. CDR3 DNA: TGTGCCAGCACAATTTCGGGGACAGGGGGCGGGTTACGCTACACCTTC.

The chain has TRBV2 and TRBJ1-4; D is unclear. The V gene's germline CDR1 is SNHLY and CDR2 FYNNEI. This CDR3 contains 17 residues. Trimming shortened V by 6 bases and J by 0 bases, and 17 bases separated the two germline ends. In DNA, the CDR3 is TGTGCCAGCAGGCGGCAGCCGGGAGTTTCAACTAATGAAAAACTGTTTTTT. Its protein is CASRRQPGVSTNEKLFF. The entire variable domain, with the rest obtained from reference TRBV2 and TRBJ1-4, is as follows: EPEVTQTPSHQVTQMGQEVILRCVPISNHLYFYWYRQILGQKVEFLVSFYNNEISEKSEIFDDQFSVERPDGSNFTLKIRSTKLEDSAMYFCASRRQPGVSTNEKLFFGSGTQLSVL.

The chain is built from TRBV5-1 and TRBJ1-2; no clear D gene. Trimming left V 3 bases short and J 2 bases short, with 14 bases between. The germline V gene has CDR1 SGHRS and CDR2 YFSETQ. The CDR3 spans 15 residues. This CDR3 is CASSSAATGNYGYTF. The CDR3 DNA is TGCGCCAGCAGCTCCGCCGCGACGGGAAACTATGGCTACACCTTC.